This paragraph covers one TCR beta chain sequence. It lacks a known antigen. Base qualities are not recorded, but no much larger clone differs from it by a single base. Inclusive of the bounding cysteine and phenylalanine, the CDR3 is 15 residues long. The retained sequence is limited to the CDR3, 45 bases, with the frame set at the first base. V ends up 6 bases short and J 1 base short, with an unmatched junction base count of 4. From the germline V gene, CDR1 is MNHNS and CDR2 is SASEGT. Libraries came from RT-PCR. The listed sequencing device is Illumina HiSeq 2500. The public reads were quality trimmed at Q25 with fastp and then assembled into clones with MiXCR by TCRdb, keeping productive beta chains. A single entry per CDR3 protein holds the most common genes and DNA from its merged rows. The sample yields 20,000 or so distinct CDR3 sequences; approximately 79% were counted once. Of the sample, about 2.4% is held by the ten largest clones.

The sample is drawn from a study of yellow fever vaccine responses in identical twins (dated by TCRdb to between 2017 and 2018). Describing the broader study: In the study, vaccine-responding T cell clones were precisely tracked in identical twins.

On the study overall, not on this receptor specifically: The authors reported that the T cell response to vaccination in identical twins appeared partly convergent and partly personalized.

Sequences were derived from T cells from blood (PBMCs), unsorted or a sorted subset (not recorded which), sampled before or after yellow fever vaccination (not recorded which). The sequence is built from TRBV6-1 and TRBJ2-2; TRBD2 lines up with 8 middle nucleotides. This TCR was recovered from a woman between 18 and 29 years old who received the yellow fever vaccine. Donor details come from another sample of the same person, matched by shared clones. Read as DNA, the sequence is TGTGCCAGCAGCCGACTAGCGATGAACACCGGGGAGCTGTTTTTT. It translates to CASSRLAMNTGELFF.